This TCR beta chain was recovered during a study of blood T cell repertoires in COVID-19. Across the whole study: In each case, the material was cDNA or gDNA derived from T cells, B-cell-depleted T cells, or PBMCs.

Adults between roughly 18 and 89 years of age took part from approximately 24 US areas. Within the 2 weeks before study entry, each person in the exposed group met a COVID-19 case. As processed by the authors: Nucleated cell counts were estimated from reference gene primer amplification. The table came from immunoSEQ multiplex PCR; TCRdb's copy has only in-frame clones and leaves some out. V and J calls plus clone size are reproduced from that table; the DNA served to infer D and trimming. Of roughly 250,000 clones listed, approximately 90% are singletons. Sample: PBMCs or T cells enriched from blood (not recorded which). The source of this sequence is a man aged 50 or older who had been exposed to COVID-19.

The DNA of the CDR3 is TGTGCCAGTAGTATTTTCGTGTCCGGGGAGCTGTTTTTT. It translates to CASSIFVSGELFF. The V and J genes are TRBV19 and TRBJ2-2; D not resolved. Trimming pared 3 bases from V and 6 bases from J, leaving 8 bases between. CDR3 length equals 13 residues. Germline V gene data show CDR1 as LNHDA and CDR2 as SQIVND (reference sequence).